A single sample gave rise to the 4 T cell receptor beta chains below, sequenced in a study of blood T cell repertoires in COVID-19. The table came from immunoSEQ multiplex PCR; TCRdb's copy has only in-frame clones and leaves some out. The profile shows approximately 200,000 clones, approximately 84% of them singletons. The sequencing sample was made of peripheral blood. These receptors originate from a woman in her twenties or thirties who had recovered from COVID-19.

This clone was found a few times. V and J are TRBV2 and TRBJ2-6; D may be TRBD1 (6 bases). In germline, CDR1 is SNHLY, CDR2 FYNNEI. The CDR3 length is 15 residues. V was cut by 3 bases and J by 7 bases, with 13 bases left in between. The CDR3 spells CASSEQYGTANVLTF. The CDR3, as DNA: TGTGCCAGCAGTGAGCAATACGGGACAGCCAACGTCCTGACTTTC.

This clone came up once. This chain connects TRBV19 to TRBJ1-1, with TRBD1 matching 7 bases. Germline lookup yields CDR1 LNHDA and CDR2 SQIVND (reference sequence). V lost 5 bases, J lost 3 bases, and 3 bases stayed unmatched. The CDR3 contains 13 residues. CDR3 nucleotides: TGTGCCAGTAGTCCTCAGGGGGACACTGAAGCTTTCTTT. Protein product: CASSPQGDTEAFF.

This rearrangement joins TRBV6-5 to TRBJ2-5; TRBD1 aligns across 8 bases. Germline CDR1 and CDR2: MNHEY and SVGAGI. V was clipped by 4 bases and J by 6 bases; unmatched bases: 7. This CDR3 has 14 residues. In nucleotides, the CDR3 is TGTGCCAGCAGTTTATCAGGGGGCAGTCAGACCCAGTACTTC. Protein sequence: CASSLSGGSQTQYF.

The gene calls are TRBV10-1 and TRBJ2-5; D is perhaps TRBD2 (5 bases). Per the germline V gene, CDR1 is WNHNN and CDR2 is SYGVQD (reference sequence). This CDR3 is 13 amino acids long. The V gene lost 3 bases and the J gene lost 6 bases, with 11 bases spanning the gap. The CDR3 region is CASSDGVAKTQYF. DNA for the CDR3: TGCGCCAGCAGTGACGGAGTAGCGAAGACCCAGTACTTC.